This T cell receptor beta chain was sequenced in a study of beta chain features in type 1 diabetes. The length of the CDR3 is 14 residues. The germline V and J ends were trimmed by 0 bases and 2 bases, with 8 bases remaining between them. CDR1 and CDR2 (germline): SGHDT, YYEEEE. cDNA synthesis used the whole RNA isolate, giving expressed TCRB sequences. Generated by immunoSEQ multiplex PCR, the TCRdb table keeps only in-frame clones and is missing some. The sample shows 100,000 to 150,000 clones, roughly 10% of them seen only once. Findings and caveats of the study: Within patients, naive, central memory and Treg TCRB repertoires seemed more similar than within healthy donors. Across all four CD4+ subsets, people with type 1 diabetes showed modestly shorter TCRB CDR3s. Fewer junction insertions and more nucleotide deletions appeared in type 1 diabetes patients.

There are a few counts of this clone. Its antigen is not identified. Via the markers CD45RO/CCR7/CD25/CD127/CD95/CD27, stem cell-like memory, regulatory, central memory and naive CD4+ cells were sorted. The TCR originated in a man aged 30 to 39 with type 1 diabetes. What was sequenced was central memory CD4+ T cells from blood. V usage is TRBV5-6 and J usage is TRBJ2-5; D uncertain. The CDR3 sequence is CASSLGANQETQYF. CDR3 coding DNA: TGTGCCAGCAGCTTGGGAGCGAATCAAGAGACCCAGTACTTC.